This entry concerns a single T cell receptor beta chain. No cognate antigen has been identified for it. Per-nucleotide qualities are absent, and no much larger clonotype sits a single base away. Interpreted using the paper, the time point label stands for: baseline before first vaccination. The vaccinee samples were drawn from two UK trials, COV001 and COV002, one of which was a single-blind randomized controlled phase 2/3 trial testing AZD1222 (ChAdOx1 nCoV-19) in healthy adults. For TCRbeta chain sequencing, PBMC samples were collected from trial participants at day 0 and at day 28 after the second dose. The trim is 4 bases for V and 7 bases for J, with a gap of 16 bases between the germline ends. The CDR3 numbers 15 residues from cysteine through phenylalanine. Of the read, only the CDR3 DNA is kept; its 45 bases are in frame from base 1. Based on the germline V gene (reference sequence), the CDR1 and CDR2 sequences are LGHDT and YNNKEL.

The data originate from a study of T cell responses to AZD1222 COVID-19 vaccine (dated by TCRdb to about 2021). Looking at the study overall: AZD1222 recipients given second doses at about 4 weeks or at about 12 weeks were pooled, since spike-specific TCR depth and breadth were not found to differ between the two schedules. TCR sequencing covered approximately 230 trial participants: 200 to 220 given two doses of AZD1222 and 26 given two doses of MenACWY control vaccine. Trial participants were enrolled by age into 18-55, 56-69 and 70-plus year subgroups, with approximately 150, 28 and 58 TCR-sequenced participants respectively. Study-wide findings and limitations: Reportedly, almost half of the unique spike-specific TCRs recognized epitopes lying outside the regions that are mutated in the B.1.351 and B.1.1.7 variants. CD4 TCRs associated with the vaccine covered the entire spike protein, and the dominant responses were in regions 160-218 and 743-854. Because no day 14 peak-response samples were available, repertoires were characterized only after the peak T cell response. Conclusions about previously exposed vaccinees were limited because only six AZD1222 recipients were SARS-CoV-2 seropositive at baseline. After two AZD1222 doses, both the breadth and the depth of spike-specific TCRs were significantly higher than at day 0 and than in MenACWY recipients. The 56-69-year group was small, and its depth increase did not reach significance, likely because of low power. Most participants were white British and females outnumbered males, and the authors suggested that clonal diversity may have been underestimated.

The CDR3 regions of human TCRbeta chains were analyzed by immunosequencing. The published analysis was carried out like this. TCRs in the repertoires were compared against a reference library of SARS-CoV-2-specific TCRs that had been generated with the MIRA antigen-specificity platform. Breadth was defined as the fraction of unique TCRs that were SARS-CoV-2-associated, and depth was defined as the fraction of total T cells that were SARS-CoV-2-associated. Using the MIRA data, each spike-specific TCR was assigned both to the spike region to which the TCR was reactive and to a CD4 or CD8 class. Log10-transformed breadth and depth values were compared by one-way ANOVA with Sidak's multiple comparisons tests. The clones in this table, taken by TCRdb from immuneACCESS, are in-frame only. Not every clone is retained; where verified, under half of the shortfall comes from an unresolved V gene, and the cause of the rest is unknown. For V, J and clone size, that table is used; D and trimming come from the DNA. For this sample there are more than 120,000 clones; 85% to 95% appear just once. The ten largest clones add up to approximately 5.4% of the sample.

This material consisted of peripheral blood, taken on day 0 of AZD1222 vaccination. The rearranged chain carries TRBV3-1 (or the pseudogene TRBV3-2) and TRBJ1-4; TRBD1 is possibly the D segment (5 matching bases). The source of this sequence is an adult in good health. The sequence in DNA is TGTGCCAGCAGCCCGACCCGGGGGGATGGTGAAAAACTGTTTTTT. This encodes CASSPTRGDGEKLFF.